These 6 T cell receptor beta chains came from one sample sequenced in a study of cytotoxic CD8 clonotypes in ibrutinib-treated CLL. Profiled with immunoSEQ multiplex PCR; TCRdb holds only in-frame clones, not every one. The sample holds almost 250,000 clones, roughly 74% seen once. Material: PBMCs, obtained after 24 months of ibrutinib treatment. All receptors come from a human donor with chronic lymphocytic leukemia.

The chain recombines TRBV6-5 with TRBJ2-7, with D possibly TRBD2 on 6 matching bases. CDR1 is MNHEY, CDR2 SVGAGI, per germline. Trimming stripped 10 bases from V and 4 bases from J, with 14 bases between. There are 12 residues in the CDR3. The CDR3 spells CATRDFYYEQYF. The CDR3 DNA is TGTGCCACCCGGGACTTCTATTACGAGCAGTACTTC.

The chain employs TRBV19 and TRBJ1-1; no clear D gene. Looked up from germline, CDR1 is LNHDA and CDR2 is SQIVND (reference sequence). CDR3 length equals 13 residues. The germline V and J ends were trimmed by 8 bases and 3 bases, with 13 bases remaining between them. For the CDR3, the DNA is TGTGCCAGTGGGGTGATGGGGTACACTGAAGCTTTCTTT. Amino acid sequence: CASGVMGYTEAFF. The full variable domain, with the rest looked up from reference TRBV19 and TRBJ1-1, is DGGITQSPKYLFRKEGQNVTLSCEQNLNHDAMYWYRQDPGQGLRLIYYSQIVNDFQKGDIAEGYSVSREKKESFPLTVTSAQKNPTAFYLCASGVMGYTEAFFGQGTRLTVV.

This clone was seen more than once but under ten times. The chain joins TRBV2 to TRBJ2-7; tentatively, D is TRBD2 (6 bases). The germline V and J ends were trimmed by 5 bases and 2 bases, with 13 bases remaining between them. The CDR3 runs to 14 residues. The V gene's germline CDR1 is SNHLY and CDR2 FYNNEI. The CDR3 reads CASSRGLGTYEQYF. CDR3 nucleotides: TGTGCCAGCAGTAGGGGACTGGGAACCTACGAGCAGTACTTC.

This rearrangement joins TRBV7-2 to TRBJ1-1; weak D call: TRBD1 (6 bases). The CDR3 has 18 amino acids. V lost 8 bases, J lost 0 bases, and 25 bases lay in between. CDR1 and CDR2 from the germline V gene are SGHTA and FQGNSA. CDR3 loop: CASDDPIREGVMNTEAFF. In nucleotides, the CDR3 is TGTGCCAGCGATGACCCGATCCGGGAGGGGGTGATGAACACTGAAGCTTTCTTT.

The chain carries TRBV27 and TRBJ2-7; 7 bases are a match to TRBD2. V lost 5 bases, J lost 3 bases, and 10 bases stayed unmatched. The CDR3 length is 15 residues. Germline V gene lookup returns CDR1 MNHEY and CDR2 SMNVEV (reference sequence). The CDR3 DNA reads TGTGCCAGCAGTAAACCCAGCGGGAACCTCTACGAGCAGTACTTC. Translated, it gives CASSKPSGNLYEQYF.

The chain employs TRBV19 and TRBJ2-3, with D possibly being TRBD1 (6 bases). V lost 3 bases to trimming and J lost 0 bases, with 13 bases between them. Per the germline V gene, CDR1 is LNHDA and CDR2 is SQIVND (reference sequence). The CDR3 consists of 16 residues. In DNA form, the CDR3 reads TGTGCCAGTAGTATGAAGCGGACAGCTAGCACAGATACGCAGTATTTT. This translates into CASSMKRTASTDTQYF. Full variable domain (rest looked up from reference TRBV19 and TRBJ2-3): DGGITQSPKYLFRKEGQNVTLSCEQNLNHDAMYWYRQDPGQGLRLIYYSQIVNDFQKGDIAEGYSVSREKKESFPLTVTSAQKNPTAFYLCASSMKRTASTDTQYFGPGTRLTVL.